The 8 T cell receptor beta chains below come from one sample, sequenced in a study of identifying expanded T cells in peripheral blood. Profiled with immunoSEQ multiplex PCR; TCRdb holds only in-frame clones, not every one. In the table there are roughly 78,000 clones, 85% to 90% of which are singletons. The specimen was blood. The receptors were gathered from a person aged 18 to 70 in good health.

V is TRBV7-2 and J is TRBJ2-7; D remains unclear. Germline CDR1 SGHTA, CDR2 FQGNSA. Trimming took 1 base from V and 5 from J, leaving 6 bases between them. CDR3 length: 12 amino acids. The CDR3 DNA is TGTGCCAGCAGCTTAGGATTGAACGAGCAGTACTTC. This translates into CASSLGLNEQYF.

The rearrangement links TRBV4-1 to TRBJ1-1, with D unresolved. The CDR3 consists of 14 residues. The germline V gene has CDR1 MGHRA and CDR2 YSYEKL. Trimming removed 0 bases at V and 4 bases at J, with 9 bases between. In nucleotides, the CDR3 is TGCGCCAGCAGCCAAGATACGATCCGCACTGAAGCTTTCTTT. Protein product: CASSQDTIRTEAFF.

This clone is a singleton in its sample. The genes are TRBV30 and TRBJ2-7, with a tentative D call TRBD2 (6 bases). Germline V gives CDR1 GTSNPN, CDR2 SVGIG (reference sequence). CDR3 length equals 11 residues. Trimming left V 7 bases short and J 6 bases short, with 13 bases between. The CDR3 nucleotides are TGTGCCTCGGAAAACGGGGGCGAGCAGTACTTC. It codes for CASENGGEQYF.

This sequence joins TRBV6-5 and TRBJ2-7, with 8 bases matching TRBD2. J lost 4 bases, V lost 9 bases, and 8 bases had no gene match. The CDR3 length is 13 residues. From germline, CDR1 is MNHEY and CDR2 SVGAGI. The CDR3 nucleotides read TGTGCCAGTTCAGCGGGAGACAGATACGAGCAGTACTTC. This gives the protein CASSAGDRYEQYF.

The count of this clone is one. The chain combines TRBV14 with TRBJ2-1; 8 bases map to TRBD1. J lost 4 bases, V lost 1 base, and 6 bases had no gene match. This CDR3 spans 16 amino acids. Germline V gene sequence: CDR1 SGHDN, CDR2 FVKESK. CDR3 residues: CASSQAGTGGYNEQFF. The DNA for the CDR3 is TGTGCCAGCAGCCAAGCCGGGACAGGCGGGTACAATGAGCAGTTCTTC.

V gene TRBV2 combines with J gene TRBJ2-1, with TRBD2 matching over 13 bases. Unmatched junction bases numbered 2, after V lost 2 bases and J lost 7 bases. CDR3 length: 15 residues. CDR1 is SNHLY and CDR2 is FYNNEI in the germline V gene. CDR3 sequence (DNA): TGTGCCAGCAGTGAAACTAGCGGGAGGGTAAATGAGCAGTTCTTC. It is translated as CASSETSGRVNEQFF.

This chain links TRBV4-1 with TRBJ2-3, with D unclear. Trimming took off 7 bases at V and 1 base at J, with 12 bases between the two ends. CDR3 length: 14 amino acids. CDR1 is MGHRA and CDR2 is YSYEKL in the germline V gene. CDR3 sequence: CASNFGRRTDTQYF. CDR3 DNA sequence: TGCGCCAGCAATTTTGGCAGACGCACAGATACGCAGTATTTT.

V usage is TRBV14 and J usage is TRBJ1-4; D call uncertain. CDR3 length: 18 residues. The germline gives CDR1 SGHDN, CDR2 FVKESK. Trimming stripped 4 bases from V and 0 bases from J, with 18 bases between. This CDR3 is CASSRHRSLYSTNEKLFF. CDR3 coding DNA: TGTGCCAGCAGCCGTCATCGGTCACTATATTCAACTAATGAAAAACTGTTTTTT. Full variable domain (missing parts from reference TRBV14 and TRBJ1-4): EAGVTQFPSHSVIEKGQTVTLRCDPISGHDNLYWYRRVMGKEIKFLLHFVKESKQDESGMPNNRFLAERTGGTYSTLKVQPAELEDSGVYFCASSRHRSLYSTNEKLFFGSGTQLSVL.